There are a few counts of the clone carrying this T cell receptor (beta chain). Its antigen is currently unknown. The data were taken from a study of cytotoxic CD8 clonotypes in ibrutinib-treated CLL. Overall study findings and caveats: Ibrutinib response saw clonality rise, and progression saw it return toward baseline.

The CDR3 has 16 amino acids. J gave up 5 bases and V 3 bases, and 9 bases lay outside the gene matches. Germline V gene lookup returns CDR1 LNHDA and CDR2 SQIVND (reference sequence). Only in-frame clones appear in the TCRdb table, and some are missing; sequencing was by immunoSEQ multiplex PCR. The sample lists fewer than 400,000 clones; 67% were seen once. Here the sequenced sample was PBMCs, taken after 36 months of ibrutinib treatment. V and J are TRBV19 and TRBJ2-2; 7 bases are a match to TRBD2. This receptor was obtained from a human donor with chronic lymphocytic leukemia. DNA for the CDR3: TGTGCCAGTAGTATCGCGGGACTCGGGGGGACCGGGGAGCTGTTTTTT. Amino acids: CASSIAGLGGTGELFF.